This TCR beta chain emerged from a study of blood T cell repertoires in COVID-19. Whole-study context: T cells, B-cell-depleted T cells, or PBMCs supplied cDNA or gDNA.

As handled by the study authors: Scientists estimated how many nucleated cells there were by amplifying reference gene primers. Assay: immunoSEQ multiplex PCR; the TCRdb copy retains only in-frame clones and omits some. V, J and clone size are those of that table, while D and trimming were read from the DNA. The sample has around 150,000 clones; approximately 82% are singletons. Trimming cost V 5 bases and J 0 bases, with 11 bases left between them. CDR1 is MDHEN and CDR2 is SYDVKM in the germline V gene. The CDR3 runs to 15 residues. The sequencing sample was made of peripheral blood. The chain couples TRBV28 to TRBJ1-5; D gene uncertain. The source of this sequence is a man between 60 and 70 years old who had recovered from COVID-19. The CDR3 region has the DNA TGTGCCAGCAGTCGACAAAGGAATAGCAATCAGCCCCAGCATTTT. Translated: CASSRQRNSNQPQHF.